Sequencing of this T cell receptor beta chain was carried out in a study of cytomegalovirus exposure and HLA in healthy donors. Study in general: A preliminary data release comprised 80 million to 95 million unique TCRs obtained from HLA-typed donors.

General study points: TCR beta chains numbering approximately 150 were designated cytomegalovirus-associated. TRBV6-2, TRBV6-3 and other indistinguishable V segments were excluded.

About this clone itself: Its antigen is unidentified.

Vbeta (60) and Jbeta (13) primers were used in the PCR. Sequencing was performed with immunoSEQ multiplex PCR; in TCRdb, only in-frame clones are kept and a portion is missing. The sample holds about 200,000 clones; approximately 70% are singletons and the top ten take about 3%. This CDR3 is built from 12 residues. Germline values: CDR1 MNHEY, CDR2 SVGAGI. Trimming removed 6 bases from V and 6 bases from J, with 11 bases in between. The sample taken for sequencing was PBMCs. V gene TRBV6-5 combines with J gene TRBJ1-1; a possible D gene is TRBD1 (6 bases). The source is a man aged 35-49 years in good health and CMV-seropositive. The CDR3 loop reads CASRRTDAEAFF. The CDR3 nucleotides read TGTGCCAGCAGACGGACAGACGCTGAAGCTTTCTTT.